This T cell receptor (beta chain) stems from a study of patients and donors after allogeneic stem cell transplantation. This clonotype was recorded a few times. Losses at the gene ends were 6 bases for V and 1 base for J; bases not matched to a gene: 2. There are 13 residues in the CDR3. Via MiXCR, TCRdb re-called the RT-PCR reads, giving one row per CDR3 protein. The sample holds about 210,000 distinct CDR3 sequences, roughly two fifths seen once. The V call is TRBV12-3 or TRBV12-4, the J call TRBJ2-5; 7 bases match TRBD1. The TCR comes from a human donor who was either an allogeneic HSCT recipient or a stem cell or donor lymphocyte infusion donor (not recorded which). It is not recorded whose cells these are; they may come from a transplant donor. Material: blood, either unsorted or a sorted T cell fraction (not recorded which). CDR3 in amino acids: CASRRTGQETQYF. The CDR3 DNA reads TGTGCCAGCAGGAGGACAGGCCAAGAGACCCAGTACTTC.